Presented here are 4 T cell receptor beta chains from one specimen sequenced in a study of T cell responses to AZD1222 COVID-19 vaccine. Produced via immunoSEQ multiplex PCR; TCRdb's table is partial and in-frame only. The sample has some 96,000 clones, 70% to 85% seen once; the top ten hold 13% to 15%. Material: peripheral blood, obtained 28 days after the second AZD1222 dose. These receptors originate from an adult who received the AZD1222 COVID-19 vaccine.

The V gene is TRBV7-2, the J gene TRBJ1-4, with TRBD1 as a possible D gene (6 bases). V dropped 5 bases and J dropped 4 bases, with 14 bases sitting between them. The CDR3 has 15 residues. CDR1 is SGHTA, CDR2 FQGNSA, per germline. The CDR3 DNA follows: TGTGCCAGCAGCCCTAGCGCAGGGGTTAATGAAAAACTGTTTTTT. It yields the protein CASSPSAGVNEKLFF.

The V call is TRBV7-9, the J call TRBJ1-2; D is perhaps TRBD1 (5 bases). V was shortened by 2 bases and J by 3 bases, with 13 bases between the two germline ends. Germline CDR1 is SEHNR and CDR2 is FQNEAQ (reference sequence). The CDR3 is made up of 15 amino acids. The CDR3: CASSLWDVTHYGYTF. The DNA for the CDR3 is TGTGCCAGCAGCTTATGGGACGTAACACACTATGGCTACACCTTC.

The CDR3 sequence: CASSVGGADEQFF. The CDR3 DNA reads TGTGCCAGCAGCGTAGGGGGGGCCGATGAGCAGTTCTTC. The chain is built from TRBV9 and TRBJ2-1; D may match TRBD1 or TRBD2 (6 bases each). In germline, CDR1 is SGDLS, CDR2 YYNGEE. This CDR3 has 13 residues. Trimming pared 0 bases from V and 8 bases from J, leaving 9 bases between. Drawing the rest from reference TRBV9 and TRBJ2-1, the complete variable domain is DSGVTQTPKHLITATGQRVTLRCSPRSGDLSVYWYQQSLDQGLQFLIQYYNGEERAKGNILERFSAQQFPDLHSELNLSSLELGDSALYFCASSVGGADEQFFGPGTRLTVL.

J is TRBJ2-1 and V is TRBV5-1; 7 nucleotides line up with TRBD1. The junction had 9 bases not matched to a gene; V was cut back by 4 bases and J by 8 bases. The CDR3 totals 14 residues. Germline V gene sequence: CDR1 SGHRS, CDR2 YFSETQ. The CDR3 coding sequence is TGCGCCAGCAGCGCCGGCGACAGGGCGGATGAGCAGTTCTTC. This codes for CASSAGDRADEQFF.